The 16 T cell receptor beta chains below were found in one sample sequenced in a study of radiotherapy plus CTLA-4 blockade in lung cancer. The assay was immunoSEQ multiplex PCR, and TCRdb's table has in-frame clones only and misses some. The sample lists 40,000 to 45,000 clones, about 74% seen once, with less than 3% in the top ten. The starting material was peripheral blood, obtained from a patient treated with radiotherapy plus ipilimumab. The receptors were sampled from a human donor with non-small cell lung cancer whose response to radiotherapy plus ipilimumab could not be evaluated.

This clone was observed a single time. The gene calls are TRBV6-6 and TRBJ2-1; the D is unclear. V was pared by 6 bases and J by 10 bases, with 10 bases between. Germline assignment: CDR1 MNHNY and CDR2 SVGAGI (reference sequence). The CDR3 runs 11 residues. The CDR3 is CASSLEVEQFF. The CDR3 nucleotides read TGTGCCAGCAGCCTTGAGGTAGAGCAGTTCTTC.

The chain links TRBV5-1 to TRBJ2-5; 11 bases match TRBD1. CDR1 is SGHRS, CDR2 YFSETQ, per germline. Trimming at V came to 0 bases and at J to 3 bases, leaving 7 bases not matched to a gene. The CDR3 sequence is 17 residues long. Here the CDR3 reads CASSLVYRTGGKETQYF. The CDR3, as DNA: TGCGCCAGCAGCTTGGTATATAGGACAGGGGGCAAAGAGACCCAGTACTTC.

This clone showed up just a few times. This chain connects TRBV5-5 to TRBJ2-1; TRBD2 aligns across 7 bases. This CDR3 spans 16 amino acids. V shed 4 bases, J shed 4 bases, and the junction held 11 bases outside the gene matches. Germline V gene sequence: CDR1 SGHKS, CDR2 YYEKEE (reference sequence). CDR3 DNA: TGTGCCAGCAGCCCTTCTCCGCGGGGGAGGTACAATGAGCAGTTCTTC. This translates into CASSPSPRGRYNEQFF.

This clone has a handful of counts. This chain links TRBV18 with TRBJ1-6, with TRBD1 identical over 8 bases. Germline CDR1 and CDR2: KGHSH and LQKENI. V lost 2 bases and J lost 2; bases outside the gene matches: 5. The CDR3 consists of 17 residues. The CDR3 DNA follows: TGTGCCAGCTCACCAAGTACAGGGGGAACCTATAATTCACCCCTCCACTTT. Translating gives CASSPSTGGTYNSPLHF.

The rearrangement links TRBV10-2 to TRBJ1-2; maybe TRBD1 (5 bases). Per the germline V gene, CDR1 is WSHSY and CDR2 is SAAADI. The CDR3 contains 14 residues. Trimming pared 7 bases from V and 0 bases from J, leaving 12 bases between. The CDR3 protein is CASKGAGSNYGYTF. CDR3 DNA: TGCGCCAGCAAAGGGGCAGGGTCTAACTATGGCTACACCTTC.

CDR3 sequence (DNA): TGTGCCAGCATGCTAGCGGGAACGGTGGGGGGGACCCAGTACTTC. This encodes CASMLAGTVGGTQYF. The V call is TRBV7-2, the J call TRBJ2-5, with 9 bases identical to TRBD2. The CDR3 consists of 15 residues. CDR1 is SGHTA and CDR2 is FQGNSA in the germline V gene. V shed 7 bases and J 7 bases; nucleotides not matched to a gene: 13.

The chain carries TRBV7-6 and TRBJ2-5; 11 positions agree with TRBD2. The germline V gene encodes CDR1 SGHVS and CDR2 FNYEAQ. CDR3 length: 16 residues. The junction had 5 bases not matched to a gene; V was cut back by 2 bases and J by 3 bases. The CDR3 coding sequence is TGTGCCAGCAGCTTAATCGTGACTAGCGGGGAAGAGACCCAGTACTTC. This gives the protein CASSLIVTSGEETQYF.

CDR3 sequence reads: CASLWLAEYNEQFF. In DNA, the CDR3 is TGTGCCAGCCTTTGGCTAGCGGAATACAATGAGCAGTTCTTC. The chain recombines TRBV6-1 with TRBJ2-1; 7 nucleotides align to TRBD2. V was pared by 8 bases and J by 4 bases, with 8 bases of the junction left unmatched. There are 14 residues in the CDR3. The germline CDR1 and CDR2 sequences are MNHNS and SASEGT.

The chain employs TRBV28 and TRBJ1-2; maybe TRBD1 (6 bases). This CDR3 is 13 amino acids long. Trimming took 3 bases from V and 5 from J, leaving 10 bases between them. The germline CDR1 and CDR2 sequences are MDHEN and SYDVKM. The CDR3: CASSFIQGYGYTF. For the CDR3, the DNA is TGTGCCAGCAGTTTTATACAGGGTTATGGCTACACCTTC.

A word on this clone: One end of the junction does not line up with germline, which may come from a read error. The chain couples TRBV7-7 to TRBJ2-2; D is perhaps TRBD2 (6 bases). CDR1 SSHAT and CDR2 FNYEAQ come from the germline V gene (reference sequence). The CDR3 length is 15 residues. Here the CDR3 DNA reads TGTGCTAGCAGCTTACGACTAGGGGTCTCCGGGGAGCTGTTTTTT. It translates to CASSLRLGVSGELFF.

The CDR3: CATGGTGAPNTEAFF. In DNA form, the CDR3 reads TGTGCCACTGGGGGGACAGGGGCCCCAAACACTGAAGCTTTCTTT. The rearrangement uses TRBV19 and TRBJ1-1, with 10 bases that match TRBD1. This CDR3 has 15 residues. Germline V gene lookup returns CDR1 LNHDA and CDR2 SQIVND (reference sequence). V lost 10 bases to trimming and J lost 2 bases; unmatched junction nucleotides: 10.

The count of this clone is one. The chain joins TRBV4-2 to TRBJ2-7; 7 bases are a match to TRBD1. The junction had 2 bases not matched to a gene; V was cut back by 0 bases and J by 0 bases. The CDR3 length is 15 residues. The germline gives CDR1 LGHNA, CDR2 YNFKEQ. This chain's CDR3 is CASSQEGQISYEQYF. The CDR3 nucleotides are TGTGCCAGCAGCCAAGAGGGACAGATCTCCTACGAGCAGTACTTC.

The CDR3 DNA sequence: TGTGCCAGCAGCTTAGTAAGGGGGTGGGGCTACACCTTC. Encoded protein: CASSLVRGWGYTF. The chain joins TRBV7-2 to TRBJ1-2; D may be TRBD1 (6 bases). V was shortened by 1 base and J by 8 bases, with 11 bases between the two germline ends. This CDR3 region has 13 residues. Germline CDR1 is SGHTA and CDR2 is FQGNSA.

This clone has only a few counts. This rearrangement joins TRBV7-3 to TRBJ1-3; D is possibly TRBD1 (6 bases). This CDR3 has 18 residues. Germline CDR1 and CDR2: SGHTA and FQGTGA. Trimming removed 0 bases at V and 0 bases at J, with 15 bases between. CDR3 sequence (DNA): TGTGCCAGCAGCTTAACGGGAACGGGGGGCCTCTCTGGAAACACCATATATTTT. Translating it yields CASSLTGTGGLSGNTIYF.

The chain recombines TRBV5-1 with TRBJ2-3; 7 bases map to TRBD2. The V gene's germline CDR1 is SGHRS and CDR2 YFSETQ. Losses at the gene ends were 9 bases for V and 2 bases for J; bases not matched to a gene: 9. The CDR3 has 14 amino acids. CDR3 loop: CATGRDRLTDTQYF. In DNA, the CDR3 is TGCGCCACAGGGAGGGACCGACTCACAGATACGCAGTATTTT. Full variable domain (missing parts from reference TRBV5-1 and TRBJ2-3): KAGVTQTPRYLIKTRGQQVTLSCSPISGHRSVSWYQQTPGQGLQFLFEYFSETQRNKGNFPGRFSGRQFSNSRSEMNVSTLELGDSALYLCATGRDRLTDTQYFGPGTRLTVL.

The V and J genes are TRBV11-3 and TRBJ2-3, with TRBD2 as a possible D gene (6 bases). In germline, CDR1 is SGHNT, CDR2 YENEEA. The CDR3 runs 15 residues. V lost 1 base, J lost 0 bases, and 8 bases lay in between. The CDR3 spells CASSLGAGSTDTQYF. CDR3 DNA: TGTGCCAGCAGCTTAGGGGCGGGAAGCACAGATACGCAGTATTTT.